This T cell receptor (beta chain) was identified in a study of blood T cell repertoires in COVID-19. Study details: The samples span acute and convalescent COVID-19 from the United States, Italy and Spain. T cells, B-cell-depleted T cells, or PBMCs provided the cDNA or gDNA that served as material.

The CDR3 is 17 amino acids. J was trimmed by 6 bases and V by 1 base; bases with no gene match: 11. Germline V lookup: CDR1 MDHEN, CDR2 SYDVKM. Per the original methods: Estimation of nucleated cell counts relied on the amplification of reference gene primers. Sequenced by immunoSEQ multiplex PCR; TCRdb stores in-frame clones only, minus some. V, J and clone size were drawn from that table, and D and trimming were deduced from the DNA. The profile covers 200,000 to 250,000 clones, with 65% to 85% appearing a single time and about 13% taken by the ten largest. Material: peripheral blood. The chain uses TRBV28 and TRBJ1-4; TRBD1 matches 7 bases. This TCR came from a human donor in a cohort sampled during active COVID-19. The CDR3 here is CASSLSNEGAYDEKLFF. DNA of the CDR3: TGTGCCAGCAGTTTATCTAATGAGGGGGCTTACGATGAAAAACTGTTTTTT. The full variable domain, with the rest looked up from reference TRBV28 and TRBJ1-4, is DVKVTQSSRYLVKRTGEKVFLECVQDMDHENMFWYRQDPGLGLRLIYFSYDVKMKEKGDIPEGYSVSREKKERFSLILESASTNQTSMYLCASSLSNEGAYDEKLFFGSGTQLSVL.